This T cell receptor (beta chain) was identified in a study of T cells in localized non-small cell lung cancer. Study conclusions and caveats: Clonality peaked in uninvolved adjacent lung rather than tumor. A higher density of T cells in blood coincided with extended overall survival.

Assay used: immunoSEQ multiplex PCR; TCRdb lists only in-frame clones, some missing. This sample has around 78,000 clones, with about 84% found just once. Details on this clone: What it binds is not known.

From germline, CDR1 is SGHRS and CDR2 YFSETQ. V lost 0 bases and J lost 4, with 9 bases in between. The CDR3 length is 14 residues. Sequenced material: peripheral blood, taken before any cancer treatment. The sequence was collected from a female donor older than 55 with stage I lung adenocarcinoma. The genes are TRBV5-1 and TRBJ2-3, with unresolved D. The CDR3 loop is CASSLVLDPDTQYF. The CDR3 DNA is TGCGCCAGCAGCTTGGTTCTAGATCCAGATACGCAGTATTTT.